These 11 T cell receptor beta chains were sequenced from one sample in a study of blood T cells in healthy people across ages. Together with a sample-barcoded 5' primer, a J-beta primer mix was included in a second PCR lasting about 7 to 12 cycles. TCRdb re-analysed the 5' RACE reads in MiXCR, keeping a single row per CDR3 protein. Seen here are about 670,000 distinct CDR3 sequences, more than 45% observed once, and the top ten hold approximately 13%. The sample consisted of blood. Receptors originate from a woman of 80 years or more in good health.

This sequence joins TRBV11-2 and TRBJ1-1; D remains ambiguous. The CDR3 loop spans 12 amino acids. V was clipped by 8 bases and J by 1 base, with 8 bases between them. Germline CDR1 reads SGHAT; CDR2 reads FQNNGV. The DNA of the CDR3 is TGTGCCAGCGAGAGCCAGAACACTGAAGCTTTCTTT. Translated, it gives CASESQNTEAFF.

This clonotype was counted between two and nine times. The rearrangement joins TRBV3-1 to TRBJ2-3, with 9 bases lining up with TRBD2. V dropped 3 bases and J dropped 2; count of bases not matched to a gene: 9. There are 17 residues in the CDR3. Germline V CDR1 and CDR2: LGHDT, YNNKEL (reference sequence). CDR3 residues: CASSHEKSGGTTDTQYF. The CDR3 DNA is TGTGCCAGCAGCCACGAGAAGAGCGGGGGGACCACAGATACGCAGTATTTT.

Comment on this clonotype: A read error may explain this, as a much larger clone is one base away. The V call is TRBV6-2 or TRBV6-3, the J call TRBJ2-1; D not certain. This CDR3 is built from 11 residues. CDR1 MNHEY and CDR2 SVGEGT come from the germline V gene. CDR3 protein: CAGSSINEQFF. The CDR3 DNA is TGTGCCGGCAGTTCCATCAATGAGCAGTTCTTC.

This clonotype was seen ten or more times. The chain couples TRBV11-2 to TRBJ2-7; 7 bases match TRBD1. The ends lost 6 bases at V and 4 bases at J; junction bases unmatched: 12. The CDR3 length is 15 residues. The germline V gene has CDR1 SGHAT and CDR2 FQNNGV. The CDR3: CASREIGRGLYEQYF. The CDR3 bases are TGTGCCAGCAGGGAGATTGGCAGGGGGTTATACGAGCAGTACTTC.

The table lists this clonotype with many counts. The chain uses TRBV15 and TRBJ2-6; no clear D gene. The germline gives CDR1 LNHNV, CDR2 YYDKDF (reference sequence). The CDR3 loop spans 15 amino acids. Trimming took 0 bases from V and 2 from J, leaving 5 bases between them. The CDR3 bases are TGTGCCACCAGCAGAGATTATCCTGGGGCCAACGTCCTGACTTTC. As protein: CATSRDYPGANVLTF.

In its sample, this clonotype was seen a few times. J is TRBJ1-2 and V is TRBV24-1, with 8 bases fitting TRBD1. This CDR3 has 15 amino acids. The V and J ends lost 3 bases and 8 bases, in that order; junction bases with no gene match: 10. Germline V lookup: CDR1 KGHDR, CDR2 SFDVKD. The CDR3 nucleotides are TGTGCCACCAGTGATCACAGGGGGGAAACCAGGGGCTACACCTTC. Translation gives CATSDHRGETRGYTF.

About this clonotype itself: A much larger clone is a single base away; this may be a read error. V is TRBV7-2 and J is TRBJ1-1; perhaps TRBD1 as D (5 bases). Germline CDR1 SGHTA, CDR2 FQGNSA. The CDR3 covers 17 residues. V gave up 3 bases and J gave up 1 base, with 18 bases separating them. The CDR3 coding sequence is TGTGCCAGCAGCTTGGGGATGGCCGACAGTTGGAACACTGAAGCTTTCTTT. This translates into CASSLGMADSWNTEAFF.

The chain has TRBV15 and TRBJ1-2, with 7 bases lining up with TRBD1. V was clipped by 4 bases and J by 5 bases; unmatched bases: 4. CDR3 length equals 13 residues. Germline lookup yields CDR1 LNHNV and CDR2 YYDKDF (reference sequence). The CDR3 region has the DNA TGTGCCACCAGCACCGACAGGGTGTATGGCTACACCTTC. This encodes CATSTDRVYGYTF.

This chain connects TRBV20-1 to TRBJ2-1; D is uncertain. The J call could be wrong; TRBJ2-7 is a better fit for the DNA end. Germline V CDR1 and CDR2: DFQATT, SNEGSKA (reference sequence). The CDR3 is 14 amino acids. This CDR3 is CSAAAPSSYNEQYF. CDR3 in DNA: TGCAGTGCCGCGGCCCCGAGCTCCTACAATGAGCAGTACTTC.

This clonotype was counted at least ten times. The V gene is TRBV28, the J gene TRBJ2-7; no reliable D call. The germline V gene encodes CDR1 MDHEN and CDR2 SYDVKM. The CDR3 contains 12 residues. Trimming shortened V by 8 bases and J by 1 base, and 9 bases separated the two germline ends. The CDR3 loop reads CASERNSYEQYF. CDR3 coding DNA: TGTGCCAGCGAACGCAATTCCTACGAGCAGTACTTC.

This clonotype turned up a few times. V and J are TRBV9 and TRBJ2-1; possibly TRBD1 for D (5 bases). Per germline, CDR1 SGDLS and CDR2 YYNGEE. The length of the CDR3 is 15 residues. V was trimmed by 4 bases and J by 1 base, leaving 12 bases between them. The CDR3 sequence is CASSHQGNSYNEQFF. The CDR3 coding sequence is TGTGCCAGCAGCCATCAGGGTAATTCCTACAATGAGCAGTTCTTC.